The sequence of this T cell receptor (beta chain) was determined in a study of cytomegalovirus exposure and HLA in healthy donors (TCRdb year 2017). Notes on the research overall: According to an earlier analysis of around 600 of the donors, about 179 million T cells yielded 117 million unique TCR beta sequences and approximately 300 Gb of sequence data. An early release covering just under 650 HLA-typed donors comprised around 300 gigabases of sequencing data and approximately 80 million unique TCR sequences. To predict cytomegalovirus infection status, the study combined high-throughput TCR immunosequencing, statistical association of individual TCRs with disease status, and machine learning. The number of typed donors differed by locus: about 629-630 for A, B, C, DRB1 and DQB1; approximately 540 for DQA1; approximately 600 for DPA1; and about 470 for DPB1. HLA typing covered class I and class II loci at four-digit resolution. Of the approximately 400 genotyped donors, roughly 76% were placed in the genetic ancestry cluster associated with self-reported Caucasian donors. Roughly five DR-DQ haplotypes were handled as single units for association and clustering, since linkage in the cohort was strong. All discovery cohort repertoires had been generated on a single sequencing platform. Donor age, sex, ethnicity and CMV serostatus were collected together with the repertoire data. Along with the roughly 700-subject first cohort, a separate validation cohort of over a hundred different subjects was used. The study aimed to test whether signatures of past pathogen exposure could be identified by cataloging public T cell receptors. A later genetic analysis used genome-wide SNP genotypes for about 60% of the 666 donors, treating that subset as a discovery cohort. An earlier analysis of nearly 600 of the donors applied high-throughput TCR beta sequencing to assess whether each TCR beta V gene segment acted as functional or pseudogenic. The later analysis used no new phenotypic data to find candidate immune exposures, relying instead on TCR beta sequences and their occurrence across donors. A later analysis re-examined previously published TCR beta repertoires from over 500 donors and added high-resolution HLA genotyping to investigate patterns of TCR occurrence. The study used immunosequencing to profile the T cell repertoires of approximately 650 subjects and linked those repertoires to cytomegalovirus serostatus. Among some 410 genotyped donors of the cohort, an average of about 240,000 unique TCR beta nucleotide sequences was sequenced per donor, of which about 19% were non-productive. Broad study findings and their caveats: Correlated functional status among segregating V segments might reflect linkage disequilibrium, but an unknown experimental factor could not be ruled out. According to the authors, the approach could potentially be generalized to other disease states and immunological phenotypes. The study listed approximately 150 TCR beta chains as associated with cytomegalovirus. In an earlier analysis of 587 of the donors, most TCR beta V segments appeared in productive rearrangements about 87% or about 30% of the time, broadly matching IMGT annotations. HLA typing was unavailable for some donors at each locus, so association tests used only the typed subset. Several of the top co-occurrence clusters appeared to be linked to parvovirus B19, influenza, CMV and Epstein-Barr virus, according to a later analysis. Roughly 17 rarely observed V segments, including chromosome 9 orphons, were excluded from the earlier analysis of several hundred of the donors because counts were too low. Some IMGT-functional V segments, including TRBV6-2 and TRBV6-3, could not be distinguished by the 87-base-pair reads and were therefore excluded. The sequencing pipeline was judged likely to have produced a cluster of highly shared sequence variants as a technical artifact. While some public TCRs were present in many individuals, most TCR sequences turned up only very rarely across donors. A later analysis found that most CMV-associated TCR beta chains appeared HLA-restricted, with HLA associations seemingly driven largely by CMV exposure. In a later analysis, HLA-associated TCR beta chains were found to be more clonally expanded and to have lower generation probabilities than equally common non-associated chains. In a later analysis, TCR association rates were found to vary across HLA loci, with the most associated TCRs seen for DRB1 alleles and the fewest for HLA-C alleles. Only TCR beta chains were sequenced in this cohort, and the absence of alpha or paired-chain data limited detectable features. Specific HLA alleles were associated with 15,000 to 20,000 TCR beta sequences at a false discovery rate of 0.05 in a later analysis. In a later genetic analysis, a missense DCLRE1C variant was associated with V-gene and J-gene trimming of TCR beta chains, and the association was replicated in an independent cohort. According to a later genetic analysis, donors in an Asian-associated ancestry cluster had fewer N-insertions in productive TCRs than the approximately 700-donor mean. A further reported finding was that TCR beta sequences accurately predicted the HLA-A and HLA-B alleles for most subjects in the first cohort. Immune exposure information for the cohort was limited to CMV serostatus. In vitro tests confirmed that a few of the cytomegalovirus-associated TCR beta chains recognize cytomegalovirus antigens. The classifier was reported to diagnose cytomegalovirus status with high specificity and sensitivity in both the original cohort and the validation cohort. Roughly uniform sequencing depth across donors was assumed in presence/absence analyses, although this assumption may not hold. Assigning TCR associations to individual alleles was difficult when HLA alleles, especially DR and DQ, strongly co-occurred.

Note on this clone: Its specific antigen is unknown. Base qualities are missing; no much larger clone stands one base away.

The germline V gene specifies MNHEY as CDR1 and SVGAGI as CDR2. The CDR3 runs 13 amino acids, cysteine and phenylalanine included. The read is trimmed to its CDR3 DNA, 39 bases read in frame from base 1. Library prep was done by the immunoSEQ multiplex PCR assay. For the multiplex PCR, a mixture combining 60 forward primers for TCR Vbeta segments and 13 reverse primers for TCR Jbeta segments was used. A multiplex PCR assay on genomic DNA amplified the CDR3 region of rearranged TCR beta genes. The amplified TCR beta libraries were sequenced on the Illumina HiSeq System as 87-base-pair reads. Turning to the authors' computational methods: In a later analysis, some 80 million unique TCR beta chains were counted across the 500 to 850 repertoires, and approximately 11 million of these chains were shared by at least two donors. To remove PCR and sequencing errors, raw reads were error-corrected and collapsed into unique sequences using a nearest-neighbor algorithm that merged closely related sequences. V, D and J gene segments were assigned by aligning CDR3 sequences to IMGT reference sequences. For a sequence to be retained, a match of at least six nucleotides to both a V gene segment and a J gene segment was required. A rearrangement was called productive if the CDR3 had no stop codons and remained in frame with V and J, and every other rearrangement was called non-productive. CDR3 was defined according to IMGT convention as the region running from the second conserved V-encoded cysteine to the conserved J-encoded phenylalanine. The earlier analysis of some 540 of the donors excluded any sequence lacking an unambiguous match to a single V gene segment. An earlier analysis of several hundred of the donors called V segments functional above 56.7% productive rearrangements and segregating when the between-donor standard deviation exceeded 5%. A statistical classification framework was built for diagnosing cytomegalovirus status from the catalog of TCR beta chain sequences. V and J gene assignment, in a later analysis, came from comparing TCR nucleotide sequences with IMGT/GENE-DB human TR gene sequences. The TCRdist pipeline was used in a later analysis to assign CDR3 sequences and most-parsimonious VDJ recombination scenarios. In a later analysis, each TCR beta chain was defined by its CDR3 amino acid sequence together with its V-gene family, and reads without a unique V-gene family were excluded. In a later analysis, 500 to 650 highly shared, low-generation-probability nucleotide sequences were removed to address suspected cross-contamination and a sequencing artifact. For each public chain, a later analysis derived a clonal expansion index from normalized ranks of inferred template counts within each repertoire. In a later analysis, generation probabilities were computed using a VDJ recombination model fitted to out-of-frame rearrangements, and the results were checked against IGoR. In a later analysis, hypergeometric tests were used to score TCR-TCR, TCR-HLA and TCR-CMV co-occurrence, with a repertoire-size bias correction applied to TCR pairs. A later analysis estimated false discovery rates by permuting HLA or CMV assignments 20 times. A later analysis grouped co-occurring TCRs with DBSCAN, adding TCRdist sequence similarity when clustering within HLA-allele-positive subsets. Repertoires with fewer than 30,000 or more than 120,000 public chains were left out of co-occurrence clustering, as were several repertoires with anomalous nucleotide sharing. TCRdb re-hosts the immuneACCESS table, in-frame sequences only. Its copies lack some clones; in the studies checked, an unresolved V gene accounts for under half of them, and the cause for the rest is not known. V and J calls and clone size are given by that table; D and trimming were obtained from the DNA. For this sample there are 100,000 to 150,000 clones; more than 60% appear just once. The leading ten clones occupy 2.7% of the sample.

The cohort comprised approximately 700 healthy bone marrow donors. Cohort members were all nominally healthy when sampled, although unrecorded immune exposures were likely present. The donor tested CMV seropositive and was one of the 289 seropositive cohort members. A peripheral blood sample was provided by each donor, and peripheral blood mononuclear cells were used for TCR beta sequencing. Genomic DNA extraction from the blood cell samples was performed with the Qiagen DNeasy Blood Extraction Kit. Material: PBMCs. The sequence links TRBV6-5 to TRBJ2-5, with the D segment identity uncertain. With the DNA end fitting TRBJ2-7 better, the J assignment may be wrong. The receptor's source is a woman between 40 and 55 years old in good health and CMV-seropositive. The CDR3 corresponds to CASSYRSSYEQYF. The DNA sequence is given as TGTGCCAGCAGTTACCGGAGCTCCTACGAGCAGTACTTC.